This TCR beta chain emerged from a study of blood T cell repertoires in COVID-19. Across the whole study: T cells, B-cell-depleted T cells, or PBMCs supplied cDNA or gDNA.

Profiling relied on immunoSEQ multiplex PCR, and the TCRdb table lists in-frame clones only, not all of them. The table includes 150,000 to 160,000 clones, 83% detected once. The CDR3 has 17 residues. Germline loops: CDR1 MGHRA, CDR2 YSYEKL. V lost 0 bases and J lost 0, with 13 bases in between. Seattle enrolled patients during active infection and tracked them longitudinally. Sequenced material: peripheral blood. V and J are TRBV4-1 and TRBJ2-3; D is unclear. The receptor was isolated from a woman aged 55-70 years with COVID-19, enrolled during active disease. The CDR3 DNA sequence: TGCGCCAGCAGCCAAGACAAGCGACCGCGTAGCACAGATACGCAGTATTTT. As protein: CASSQDKRPRSTDTQYF.